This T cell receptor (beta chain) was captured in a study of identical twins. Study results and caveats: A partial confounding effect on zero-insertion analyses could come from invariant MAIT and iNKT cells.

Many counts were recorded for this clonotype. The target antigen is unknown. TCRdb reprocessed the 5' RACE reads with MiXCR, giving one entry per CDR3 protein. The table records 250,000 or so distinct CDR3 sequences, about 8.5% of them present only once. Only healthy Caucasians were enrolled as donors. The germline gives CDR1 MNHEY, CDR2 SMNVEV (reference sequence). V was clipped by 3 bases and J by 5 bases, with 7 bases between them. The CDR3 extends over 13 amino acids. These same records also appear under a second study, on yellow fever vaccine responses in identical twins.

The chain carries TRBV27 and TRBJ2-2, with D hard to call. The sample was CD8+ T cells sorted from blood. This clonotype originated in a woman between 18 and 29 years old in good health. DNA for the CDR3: TGTGCCAGCAGTTTTGACCGGACCGGGGAGCTGTTTTTT. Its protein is CASSFDRTGELFF.